Below are 30 T cell receptor beta chains sequenced from a single sample in a study of blood T cell repertoires in COVID-19. TCRdb's table, derived via immunoSEQ multiplex PCR, lists solely in-frame clones and lacks some. Seen here are 110,000 to 150,000 clones, 70% to 90% observed once, and the top ten hold around 4.5%. Sequenced: PBMCs or T cells enriched from blood (not recorded which). The origin of the receptors is a man aged 50 or older who had recovered from COVID-19.

The genes are TRBV30 and TRBJ2-5; D might be TRBD2 (5 bases). The CDR3 contains 13 residues. Germline CDR1 and CDR2: GTSNPN and SVGIG (reference sequence). Trimming removed 0 bases at V and 5 bases at J, with 10 bases between. In nucleotides, the CDR3 is TGTGCCTGGAGTGTTGACTGGAGGGAGACCCAGTACTTC. Its protein is CAWSVDWRETQYF.

The chain recombines TRBV10-1 with TRBJ2-3; 16 nucleotides line up with TRBD2. Trimming at V came to 4 bases and at J to 6 bases, leaving 10 bases not matched to a gene. The CDR3 extends over 18 amino acids. Germline lookup yields CDR1 WNHNN and CDR2 SYGVQD (reference sequence). DNA of the CDR3: TGCGCCAGCAGTGGGCCGGGACTAGCGGGAGGGTACCGGGATACGCAGTATTTT. It specifies CASSGPGLAGGYRDTQYF.

The chain is built from TRBV25-1 and TRBJ1-4, with D perhaps matching TRBD1 (5 bases). Germline V CDR1 and CDR2: MGHDK, SYGVNS. The CDR3 covers 15 residues. V was shortened by 1 base and J by 5 bases, with 11 bases between the two germline ends. The CDR3 loop reads CASSEWGPSNEKLFF. The CDR3 nucleotides are TGTGCCAGCAGTGAATGGGGCCCTTCAAATGAAAAACTGTTTTTT.

This chain uses TRBV6-5 with TRBJ1-4; D remains ambiguous. V was clipped by 6 bases and J by 5 bases, with 10 bases between them. This CDR3 spans 13 amino acids. Germline V CDR1 and CDR2: MNHEY, SVGAGI. In DNA, the CDR3 is TGTGCCAGCAGGGCACAGAAGAATGAAAAACTGTTTTTT. This codes for CASRAQKNEKLFF.

This clone was seen only once. CDR3 coding DNA: TGTGCCAGTAGTATCAGGGTCGCCGATCAGCCCCAGCATTTT. It is translated as CASSIRVADQPQHF. The chain links TRBV19 to TRBJ1-5; the D gene is possibly TRBD1 (5 bases). Germline V gene data show CDR1 as LNHDA and CDR2 as SQIVND (reference sequence). The CDR3 spans 14 residues. The germline V and J ends were trimmed by 3 bases and 5 bases, with 11 bases remaining between them.

Here the CDR3 reads CASKPRQSTEAFF. The CDR3 DNA is TGTGCCAGTAAACCCAGACAGTCCACTGAAGCTTTCTTT. The chain recombines TRBV19 with TRBJ1-1, with D possibly matching TRBD1 (5 bases). Trimming removed 7 bases from V and 4 bases from J, with 13 bases in between. CDR1 LNHDA and CDR2 SQIVND come from the germline V gene (reference sequence). The CDR3 contains 13 residues.

This clone occurred a few times. This chain uses TRBV28 with TRBJ2-7; D unclear. In germline, CDR1 is MDHEN, CDR2 SYDVKM. The CDR3 spans 13 residues. Deletions cut 6 bases from V and 1 base from J, with 10 bases between. CDR3 bases: TGTGCCAGCAGCCCCCCCCCATCCTACGAGCAGTACTTC. Its translation: CASSPPPSYEQYF.

In DNA, the CDR3 is TGTGCCTGGAGTCAAAGGGGTCGCTATGGCTACACCTTC. It codes for CAWSQRGRYGYTF. The chain has TRBV30 and TRBJ1-2; tentatively, D is TRBD1 (5 bases). The CDR3 runs to 13 residues. The ends were cut back, 2 bases at V and 4 bases at J, with 11 bases in the middle. The germline gives CDR1 GTSNPN, CDR2 SVGIG (reference sequence). Combining the CDR3 with reference TRBV30 and TRBJ1-2 gives the whole variable domain SQTIHQWPATLVQPVGSPLSLECTVEGTSNPNLYWYRQAAGRGLQLLFYSVGIGQISSEVPQNLSASRPQDRQFILSSKKLLLSDSGFYLCAWSQRGRYGYTFGSGTRLTVV.

J is TRBJ2-5 and V is TRBV18; 9 bases are a match to TRBD1. The CDR3 has 15 residues. J gave up 2 bases and V 3 bases, and 4 bases lay outside the gene matches. CDR1 and CDR2 (germline): KGHSH, LQKENI. CDR3 bases: TGTGCCAGCTCACCCGGACAGGGGAGGCAAGAGACCCAGTACTTC. It yields the protein CASSPGQGRQETQYF.

This rearrangement joins TRBV18 to TRBJ2-7; 11 nucleotides line up with TRBD1. Per the germline V gene, CDR1 is KGHSH and CDR2 is LQKENI. The CDR3 is 14 residues long. After removal of 1 base from V and 5 bases from J, the junction contained 1 base not matched to a gene. CDR3 nucleotide sequence: TGTGCCAGCTCACCACGGGGACAGGGGGACGAGCAGTACTTC. It codes for CASSPRGQGDEQYF.

This rearrangement joins TRBV20-1 to TRBJ1-4; D call uncertain. The CDR3 length is 11 residues. V dropped 2 bases and J dropped 8 bases, with 6 bases sitting between them. Germline CDR1 DFQATT, CDR2 SNEGSKA (reference sequence). This CDR3 is CSARQAEKLFF. DNA of the CDR3: TGCAGTGCTAGACAGGCGGAAAAACTGTTTTTT.

V gene TRBV14 combines with J gene TRBJ1-6, with 8 positions matching TRBD1. The CDR3 loop spans 18 amino acids. V lost 2 bases to trimming and J lost 0 bases; unmatched junction nucleotides: 6. Looked up from germline, CDR1 is SGHDN and CDR2 is FVKESK. The CDR3 DNA reads as TGTGCCAGCAGCCAAACGACAGGGACAGGCTCCTATAATTCACCCCTCCACTTT. This sequence encodes CASSQTTGTGSYNSPLHF. Filled out from reference TRBV14 and TRBJ1-6, the complete variable domain reads EAGVTQFPSHSVIEKGQTVTLRCDPISGHDNLYWYRRVMGKEIKFLLHFVKESKQDESGMPNNRFLAERTGGTYSTLKVQPAELEDSGVYFCASSQTTGTGSYNSPLHFGNGTRLTVT.

The chain uses TRBV28 and TRBJ1-1; D possibly corresponds to TRBD1 (6 bases). The CDR3 totals 16 residues. Germline V gives CDR1 MDHEN, CDR2 SYDVKM. V lost 5 bases to trimming and J lost 4 bases, with 20 bases between them. Written as DNA, the CDR3 is TGTGCCAGCAGTCTCAGAACGGGGGGGCCGGGCACTGAAGCTTTCTTT. The encoded protein is CASSLRTGGPGTEAFF.

This chain uses TRBV30 with TRBJ1-1; no clear D gene. The CDR3 runs 13 residues. With 3 bases removed from V and 0 bases from J, the gap between germline ends came to 8 bases. Germline loops: CDR1 GTSNPN, CDR2 SVGIG (reference sequence). CDR3 in amino acids: CAWRLTVNTEAFF. Written as DNA, the CDR3 is TGTGCCTGGAGGTTAACGGTGAACACTGAAGCTTTCTTT.

V gene TRBV6-2 or TRBV6-3 combines with J gene TRBJ2-5; 9 nucleotides match TRBD2. Trimming cost V 2 bases and J 3 bases; bases outside gene matches: 4. The CDR3 runs to 15 residues. Germline CDR1 reads MNHEY; CDR2 reads SVGEGT. In DNA, the CDR3 is TGTGCCAGCAGTTACCCGGCTAGCGGGAAAGAGACCCAGTACTTC. Protein sequence: CASSYPASGKETQYF.

The chain links TRBV30 to TRBJ1-1; D unresolved. The CDR3 totals 14 residues. The V gene's germline CDR1 is GTSNPN and CDR2 SVGIG (reference sequence). The V and J ends lost 0 bases and 8 bases respectively, with 16 bases between them. Written as DNA, the CDR3 is TGTGCCTGGAGTGTCGACCAGGCGCCGATAGAAGCTTTCTTT. This gives the protein CAWSVDQAPIEAFF.

Details on this clone: The junction and the germline gene differ at one end; a read error may be behind it. The chain couples TRBV3-1 (or the pseudogene TRBV3-2) to TRBJ2-1, with D perhaps matching TRBD2 (6 bases). The CDR3 sequence is 14 residues long. The germline V gene encodes CDR1 LGHDT and CDR2 YNNKEL (reference sequence). The CDR3 region has the DNA TGTGCCAGCAGTCAAGGGAGGAGACTCAATGAGCAGTTCTTC. This encodes CASSQGRRLNEQFF.

The chain links TRBV4-1 to TRBJ2-7, with 11 nucleotides matching TRBD1. The CDR3 is 16 amino acids. V lost 3 bases to trimming and J lost 5 bases; unmatched junction nucleotides: 9. Germline-derived CDR1 and CDR2 are MGHRA and YSYEKL. The CDR3 nucleotides read TGCGCCAGCAGCCACGGACAGGGGACAGGGGGTAACGAGCAGTACTTC. Amino acids: CASSHGQGTGGNEQYF.

V usage is TRBV10-2 and J usage is TRBJ2-3, with 8 bases matching TRBD1. The CDR3 contains 14 residues. With V trimmed by 8 bases and J by 8 bases, 12 bases remained unmatched. The germline V gene encodes CDR1 WSHSY and CDR2 SAAADI. The CDR3 nucleotides read TGCGCCAGCGGACAGGGAAACCAATGGGGTACGCAGTATTTT. Protein sequence: CASGQGNQWGTQYF.

This clone turned up a few times. V gene TRBV2 combines with J gene TRBJ1-5; 9 bases fit TRBD1. CDR3 size: 15 residues. Germline trimming cut 5 bases from V and 2 bases from J; bases unmatched to any gene: 4. From germline, CDR1 is SNHLY and CDR2 FYNNEI. CDR3 in amino acids: CASSPRTGGNQPQHF. In nucleotides, the CDR3 is TGTGCCAGCAGTCCCCGGACAGGGGGCAATCAGCCCCAGCATTTT.

The chain links TRBV7-9 to TRBJ1-5, with D tentatively TRBD1 (6 bases). V dropped 1 base and J dropped 4 bases, with 11 bases sitting between them. The CDR3 totals 15 residues. Germline V gives CDR1 SEHNR, CDR2 FQNEAQ (reference sequence). The CDR3 region is CASSLDRVGNQPQHF. CDR3 nucleotides: TGTGCCAGCAGCTTAGACAGGGTAGGAAATCAGCCCCAGCATTTT. The full variable domain, completed using reference TRBV7-9 and TRBJ1-5, is DTGVSQNPRHKITKRGQNVTFRCDPISEHNRLYWYRQTLGQGPEFLTYFQNEAQLEKSRLLSDRFSAERPKGSFSTLEIQRTEQGDSAMYLCASSLDRVGNQPQHFGDGTRLSIL.

The CDR3 region has the DNA TGTGCCAGCAGCGTGGGGGACAGCGAGCAGTACTTC. Its protein product is CASSVGDSEQYF. The gene calls are TRBV6-5 and TRBJ2-7, with 7 bases that match TRBD1. After removal of 6 bases from V and 6 bases from J, the junction contained 5 bases not matched to a gene. The CDR3 runs to 12 residues. The germline V gene encodes CDR1 MNHEY and CDR2 SVGAGI.

The chain couples TRBV5-1 to TRBJ1-1, with D possibly being TRBD1 (6 bases). V shed 1 base and J shed 5 bases, with 15 bases lying between them. The CDR3 contains 15 residues. Per germline, CDR1 SGHRS and CDR2 YFSETQ. CDR3 DNA sequence: TGCGCCAGCAGCTTGACTACAGGGACCGGGACTGAAGCTTTCTTT. Protein sequence: CASSLTTGTGTEAFF.

J is TRBJ2-5 and V is TRBV11-2, with 8 bases identical to TRBD2. Looked up from germline, CDR1 is SGHAT and CDR2 is FQNNGV. After removal of 2 bases from V and 4 bases from J, the junction contained 9 bases not matched to a gene. The CDR3 totals 16 residues. CDR3 amino acids: CASSLRREGKRETQYF. The DNA for the CDR3 is TGTGCCAGCAGCTTAAGACGGGAGGGGAAGCGAGAGACCCAGTACTTC.

The chain employs TRBV5-1 and TRBJ2-3, with D tentatively TRBD2 (6 bases). Trimming removed 2 bases at V and 2 bases at J, with 15 bases between. Germline V gene lookup returns CDR1 SGHRS and CDR2 YFSETQ. CDR3 length: 16 residues. The CDR3, as DNA: TGCGCCAGCAGCTTAACTGCGGGGATACCCACAGATACGCAGTATTTT. This codes for CASSLTAGIPTDTQYF.

The chain joins TRBV11-1 to TRBJ2-2, with 7 nucleotides matching TRBD1. Germline CDR1 reads SGHAT; CDR2 reads FQDESV (reference sequence). J lost 5 bases, V lost 7 bases, and 10 bases had no gene match. This CDR3 contains 15 residues. CDR3 sequence: CASTRQGLGTGELFF. The DNA of the CDR3 is TGTGCCAGCACTAGACAGGGATTAGGAACCGGGGAGCTGTTTTTT.

This clone was picked up one time. The rearrangement links TRBV7-8 to TRBJ1-5, with 9 bases identical to TRBD1. The CDR3 covers 15 residues. CDR1 is SGHVS, CDR2 FQNEAQ, per germline. V was pared by 4 bases and J by 3 bases, with 4 bases of the junction left unmatched. CDR3 nucleotide sequence: TGTGCCAGCAGCTCGGGACAGGGCGACAATCAGCCCCAGCATTTT. It translates to CASSSGQGDNQPQHF.

The chain couples TRBV7-3 to TRBJ2-5; D perhaps matches TRBD2 (6 bases). Germline V gene lookup returns CDR1 SGHTA and CDR2 FQGTGA. V lost 1 base to trimming and J lost 2 bases, with 11 bases between them. This CDR3 contains 15 residues. The CDR3, as DNA: TGTGCCAGCAGCTTAAAGGGGCTAGCGCAAGAGACCCAGTACTTC. Its protein is CASSLKGLAQETQYF.

This clone has a single count. The rearrangement uses TRBV7-6 and TRBJ2-3; D perhaps matches TRBD2 (6 bases). The germline CDR1 and CDR2 sequences are SGHVS and FNYEAQ. The V gene lost 5 bases and the J gene lost 6 bases, with 15 bases spanning the gap. The CDR3 runs to 14 residues. The CDR3 region is CASSQGDFGDTQYF. The CDR3 nucleotides read TGTGCCAGCAGCCAAGGGGACTTTGGGGATACGCAGTATTTT.

The chain recombines TRBV19 with TRBJ1-5; 8 nucleotides match TRBD1. The CDR3 is made up of 15 amino acids. The ends lost 5 bases at V and 3 bases at J; junction bases unmatched: 6. Looked up from germline, CDR1 is LNHDA and CDR2 is SQIVND (reference sequence). DNA for the CDR3: TGTGCCAGTAGTCCCCAGGGGGCCACCAATCAGCCCCAGCATTTT. Translating gives CASSPQGATNQPQHF.